Included here is one T cell receptor beta chain sequence, with context. Unique molecular identifiers were present on the cDNA, and a universal primer site came from template switching. Via MiXCR, TCRdb re-called the 5' RACE reads, giving one row per CDR3 protein. The profile shows approximately 530,000 distinct CDR3 sequences, approximately 20% of them singletons. This record belongs to a study of identical twins. This CDR3 contains 16 residues. Trimming removed 7 bases from V and 9 bases from J; junction bases left unmatched: 14. These data were likewise used in another study, on yellow fever vaccine responses in identical twins.

The genes are TRBV12-3 or TRBV12-4 and TRBJ2-2; 10 bases match TRBD2. Sequencing used CD4+ T cells sorted from blood. The source of this sequence is a woman younger than 30 in good health. CDR3 region: CASTPPGLAVTRELFF. CDR3 in DNA: TGTGCCAGCACACCACCAGGACTAGCGGTAACGCGGGAGCTGTTTTTT.